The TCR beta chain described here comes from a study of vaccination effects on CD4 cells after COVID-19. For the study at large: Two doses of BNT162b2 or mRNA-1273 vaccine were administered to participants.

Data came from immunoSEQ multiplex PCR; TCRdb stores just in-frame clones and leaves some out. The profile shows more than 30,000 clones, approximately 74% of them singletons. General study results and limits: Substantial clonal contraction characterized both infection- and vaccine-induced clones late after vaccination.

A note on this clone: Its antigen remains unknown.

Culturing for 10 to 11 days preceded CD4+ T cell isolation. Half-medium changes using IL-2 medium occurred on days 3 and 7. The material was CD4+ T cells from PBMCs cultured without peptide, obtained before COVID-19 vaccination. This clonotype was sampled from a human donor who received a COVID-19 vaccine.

The CDR3 nucleotides read TGTGCCAGCAGTCCGATGTCTAGCACAGATACGCAGTATTTT. This codes for CASSPMSSTDTQYF. This chain joins TRBV28 and TRBJ2-3; no reliable D call. The V and J ends lost 5 bases and 0 bases respectively, with 9 bases between them. The CDR3 is made up of 14 amino acids. Germline CDR1 and CDR2: MDHEN and SYDVKM.